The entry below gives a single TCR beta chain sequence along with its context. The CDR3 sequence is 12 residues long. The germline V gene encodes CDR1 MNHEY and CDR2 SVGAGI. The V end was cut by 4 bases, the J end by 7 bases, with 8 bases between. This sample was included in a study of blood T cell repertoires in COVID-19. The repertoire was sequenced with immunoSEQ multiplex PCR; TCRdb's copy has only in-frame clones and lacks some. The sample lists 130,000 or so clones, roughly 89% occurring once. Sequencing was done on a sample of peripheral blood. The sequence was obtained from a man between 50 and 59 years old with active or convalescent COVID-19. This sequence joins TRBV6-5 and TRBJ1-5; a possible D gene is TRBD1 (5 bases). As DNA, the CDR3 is TGTGCCAGCAGTTTAAGGGGACAGCCCCAGCATTTT. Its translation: CASSLRGQPQHF.